What follows describes a single TCR beta chain. Seattle's cohort entered during active infection and was followed longitudinally. The sample is drawn from a study of blood T cell repertoires in COVID-19. Overall study: The United States, Italy and Spain were the sources of the acute and convalescent COVID-19 samples. Sources were T cells, B-cell-depleted T cells, or PBMCs; the material itself was cDNA or gDNA.

Per the authors' pipeline: Counts of nucleated cells, estimated from reference gene primer amplification, were obtained. Method: immunoSEQ multiplex PCR; TCRdb's copy keeps in-frame clones and lacks some. For V, J and clone size, that table is used; D and trimming come from the DNA. The table has some 180,000 clones, roughly 79% seen once. Trimming at V came to 3 bases and at J to 4 bases, leaving 7 bases not matched to a gene. The length of the CDR3 is 15 residues. The germline V gene encodes CDR1 LNHNV and CDR2 YYDKDF (reference sequence). This chain links TRBV15 with TRBJ2-5, with 8 bases matching TRBD2. The sequence was obtained from a woman aged 40 to 50 with COVID-19, enrolled during active disease. The sequenced sample was peripheral blood. CDR3 bases: TGTGCCACCAGCAGCGGGAGGGCGATATTAGAGACCCAGTACTTC. Translation: CATSSGRAILETQYF.